The rows below give T cell receptor beta chains drawn from one sample of a study of shared clonotypes between healthy human individuals. Repertoires were generated with immunoSEQ multiplex PCR, while TCRdb's copy carries only in-frame clones and drops some. The sample contains some 790,000 clones, 72% of which appear only once. Material for sequencing was memory CD4+ T cells sorted from blood. The receptor set was obtained from a woman aged 25 to 39 in good health. Both conserved end residues are part of each CDR3. Fields, in order: V gene, D gene, J gene, clone size, CDR3 protein, CDR3 DNA. A D gene is named only where the DNA matches it firmly. A clone size is listed for some rows: how often the clone was seen (once, few, many), or a class if it is expanded.

v_gene: TRBV28; d_gene: NA; j_gene: TRBJ1-5; abundance: NA; CDR3aa: CASSHGTGRGDQPQHF; CDR3nt: TGTGCCAGCAGTCATGGTACAGGAAGAGGAGATCAGCCCCAGCATTTT
v_gene: TRBV18; d_gene: NA; j_gene: TRBJ2-6; abundance: NA; CDR3aa: CASSRTVSVANVLTF; CDR3nt: TGTGCCAGCTCACGGACAGTGTCAGTGGCCAACGTCCTGACTTTC
v_gene: TRBV6-1; d_gene: NA; j_gene: TRBJ1-1; abundance: few; CDR3aa: CASSEAVGLGTEAFF; CDR3nt: TGTGCCAGCAGTGAAGCGGTGGGGCTGGGCACTGAAGCTTTCTTT
v_gene: TRBV27; d_gene: TRBD1; j_gene: TRBJ2-2; abundance: NA; CDR3aa: CASRIRDSANTGELFF; CDR3nt: TGTGCCAGCAGGATTCGGGACAGCGCGAACACCGGGGAGCTGTTTTTT
v_gene: TRBV11-2; d_gene: TRBD2; j_gene: TRBJ2-3; abundance: NA; CDR3aa: CASSGGGLAKDTQYF; CDR3nt: TGTGCCAGCAGCGGAGGGGGACTAGCGAAAGATACGCAGTATTTT
v_gene: TRBV10-3; d_gene: TRBD2; j_gene: TRBJ2-5; abundance: NA; CDR3aa: CAISEAGTSAWETQYF; CDR3nt: TGTGCCATCAGTGAGGCCGGGACTAGCGCTTGGGAGACCCAGTACTTC
v_gene: TRBV27; d_gene: TRBD2; j_gene: TRBJ2-7; abundance: NA; CDR3aa: CASSLSASGSSYEQYF; CDR3nt: TGTGCCAGCAGTTTATCTGCTAGCGGGAGCTCCTACGAGCAGTACTTC
v_gene: TRBV5-4; d_gene: TRBD2; j_gene: TRBJ2-7; abundance: NA; CDR3aa: CASSLGASGRVYEQYF; CDR3nt: TGTGCCAGCAGCTTGGGGGCTAGCGGGAGAGTCTACGAGCAGTACTTC
v_gene: TRBV4-1; d_gene: NA; j_gene: TRBJ2-3; abundance: NA; CDR3aa: CASSQDAAESTDTQYF; CDR3nt: TGCGCCAGCAGCCAAGACGCGGCGGAGAGCACAGATACGCAGTATTTT
v_gene: TRBV5-1; d_gene: NA; j_gene: TRBJ2-7; abundance: NA; CDR3aa: CASSHDAYEQYF; CDR3nt: TGCGCCAGCAGCCACGACGCCTACGAGCAGTACTTC
v_gene: TRBV14; d_gene: NA; j_gene: TRBJ2-7; abundance: NA; CDR3aa: CASGLLSYEQYF; CDR3nt: TGTGCCAGCGGACTACTTTCCTACGAGCAGTACTTC
v_gene: TRBV19; d_gene: NA; j_gene: TRBJ2-6; abundance: NA; CDR3aa: CASSIQGQMSGANVLTF; CDR3nt: TGTGCCAGTAGTATCCAAGGCCAGATGTCTGGGGCCAACGTCCTGACTTTC
v_gene: TRBV7-9; d_gene: NA; j_gene: TRBJ1-4; abundance: NA; CDR3aa: CASSLSATNEKLFF; CDR3nt: TGTGCCAGCAGCTTAAGTGCAACTAATGAAAAACTGTTTTTT
v_gene: TRBV28; d_gene: NA; j_gene: TRBJ2-7; abundance: NA; CDR3aa: CASSPWGSAYEQYF; CDR3nt: TGTGCCAGCAGTCCCTGGGGTAGCGCCTACGAGCAGTACTTC
v_gene: TRBV28; d_gene: NA; j_gene: TRBJ1-5; abundance: few; CDR3aa: CASSPPWGSYQPQHF; CDR3nt: TGTGCCAGCAGTCCCCCGTGGGGGTCATACCAGCCCCAGCATTTT
v_gene: TRBV7-2; d_gene: TRBD1; j_gene: TRBJ1-1; abundance: many; CDR3aa: CASSWGQTYPEAFF; CDR3nt: TGTGCCAGCAGCTGGGGACAGACGTATCCTGAAGCTTTCTTT
v_gene: TRBV19; d_gene: NA; j_gene: TRBJ1-5; abundance: NA; CDR3aa: CASSIEGGPHQPQHF; CDR3nt: TGTGCCAGTAGTATAGAGGGAGGACCCCATCAGCCCCAGCATTTT
v_gene: TRBV7-2; d_gene: NA; j_gene: TRBJ1-5; abundance: NA; CDR3aa: CASSPQTEQPQHF; CDR3nt: TGTGCCAGCAGCCCACAGACAGAACAGCCCCAGCATTTT
v_gene: TRBV7-9; d_gene: TRBD2; j_gene: TRBJ2-5; abundance: NA; CDR3aa: CASSLAPGSGKETQYF; CDR3nt: TGTGCCAGCAGCTTAGCGCCGGGAAGCGGGAAAGAGACCCAGTACTTC
v_gene: TRBV5-1; d_gene: TRBD1; j_gene: TRBJ1-1; abundance: NA; CDR3aa: CASSFHGQVRGTEAFF; CDR3nt: TGCGCCAGCAGCTTTCATGGACAGGTGAGGGGCACTGAAGCTTTCTTT
v_gene: TRBV5-1; d_gene: NA; j_gene: TRBJ2-6; abundance: NA; CDR3aa: CASSFGASGANVLTF; CDR3nt: TGCGCCAGCAGCTTTGGGGCCTCTGGGGCCAACGTCCTGACTTTC
v_gene: TRBV6-6; d_gene: NA; j_gene: TRBJ2-2; abundance: NA; CDR3aa: CASSYSLGFNTGELFF; CDR3nt: TGTGCCAGCAGTTACTCGCTTGGATTTAACACCGGGGAGCTGTTTTTT
v_gene: TRBV18; d_gene: NA; j_gene: TRBJ2-7; abundance: few; CDR3aa: CASSPPSRTSMDEQYF; CDR3nt: TGTGCCAGCTCACCACCGTCCAGGACCTCCATGGACGAGCAGTACTTC
v_gene: TRBV6-1; d_gene: NA; j_gene: TRBJ1-4; abundance: NA; CDR3aa: CASSEQTASVKLFF; CDR3nt: TGTGCCAGCAGTGAGCAGACAGCCTCGGTAAAACTGTTTTTT
v_gene: TRBV19; d_gene: TRBD2; j_gene: TRBJ2-1; abundance: NA; CDR3aa: CASRKLASGNEQFF; CDR3nt: TGTGCCAGTAGGAAGTTAGCTAGCGGCAATGAGCAGTTCTTC
v_gene: TRBV28; d_gene: NA; j_gene: TRBJ1-1; abundance: NA; CDR3aa: CASSLGGGMNTEAFF; CDR3nt: TGTGCCAGCAGTTTAGGGGGAGGGATGAACACTGAAGCTTTCTTT
v_gene: TRBV6-5; d_gene: TRBD1; j_gene: TRBJ2-2; abundance: NA; CDR3aa: CATAGDRNTGELFF; CDR3nt: TGTGCCACCGCCGGGGACAGGAACACCGGGGAGCTGTTTTTT
v_gene: TRBV28; d_gene: TRBD1; j_gene: TRBJ2-5; abundance: NA; CDR3aa: CASSTIGTDKETQYF; CDR3nt: TGTGCCAGCAGTACTATAGGGACAGACAAAGAGACCCAGTACTTC
v_gene: TRBV7-7; d_gene: TRBD1; j_gene: TRBJ1-2; abundance: NA; CDR3aa: CASSGRGTGYGYTF; CDR3nt: TGTGCCAGCAGCGGAAGAGGGACAGGTTATGGCTACACCTTC
v_gene: TRBV19; d_gene: TRBD2; j_gene: TRBJ2-1; abundance: NA; CDR3aa: CASSTPASGRAAYNEQFF; CDR3nt: TGTGCCAGTAGTACCCCGGCTAGCGGGAGGGCCGCATACAATGAGCAGTTCTTC
v_gene: TRBV30; d_gene: TRBD1; j_gene: TRBJ1-2; abundance: NA; CDR3aa: CAWTETGEVSGYTF; CDR3nt: TGTGCCTGGACTGAGACAGGGGAAGTATCTGGCTACACCTTC
v_gene: TRBV29-1; d_gene: NA; j_gene: TRBJ2-5; abundance: NA; CDR3aa: CSVDFNQETQYF; CDR3nt: TGCAGCGTTGACTTTAACCAAGAGACCCAGTACTTC
v_gene: TRBV28; d_gene: NA; j_gene: TRBJ1-2; abundance: NA; CDR3aa: CASSTYRNNYGYTF; CDR3nt: TGTGCCAGCAGTACGTACAGGAATAACTATGGCTACACCTTC
v_gene: TRBV10-3; d_gene: TRBD1; j_gene: TRBJ1-4; abundance: NA; CDR3aa: CAISDWQGEEKLFF; CDR3nt: TGTGCCATCAGTGACTGGCAGGGGGAAGAAAAACTGTTTTTT
v_gene: TRBV5-4; d_gene: TRBD1; j_gene: TRBJ1-1; abundance: few; CDR3aa: CASSWDRGSGAFF; CDR3nt: TGTGCCAGCAGCTGGGACAGGGGATCCGGAGCTTTCTTT
v_gene: TRBV19; d_gene: TRBD1; j_gene: TRBJ2-4; abundance: NA; CDR3aa: CASSTDRDRNIQYF; CDR3nt: TGTGCCAGTAGTACCGACAGGGATCGGAACATTCAGTACTTC
v_gene: TRBV5-6; d_gene: NA; j_gene: TRBJ1-2; abundance: few; CDR3aa: CASSLEFAGRGYTF; CDR3nt: TGTGCCAGCAGCTTGGAGTTTGCAGGGAGAGGCTACACCTTC
v_gene: TRBV5-1; d_gene: TRBD2; j_gene: TRBJ2-1; abundance: NA; CDR3aa: CASSPTSGRDEQFF; CDR3nt: TGCGCCAGCAGTCCCACTAGCGGGAGGGATGAGCAGTTCTTC
v_gene: TRBV5-1; d_gene: NA; j_gene: TRBJ2-2; abundance: NA; CDR3aa: CASSLPGGNTGELFF; CDR3nt: TGCGCCAGCAGCTTGCCCGGGGGGAACACCGGGGAGCTGTTTTTT
v_gene: TRBV6-5; d_gene: NA; j_gene: TRBJ1-5; abundance: NA; CDR3aa: CASRPLGSNQPQHF; CDR3nt: TGTGCCAGCAGACCTTTAGGGAGCAATCAGCCCCAGCATTTT
v_gene: TRBV18; d_gene: NA; j_gene: TRBJ1-1; abundance: NA; CDR3aa: CASSPASTEAFF; CDR3nt: TGTGCCAGCTCACCCGCGAGCACTGAAGCTTTCTTT
v_gene: TRBV9; d_gene: NA; j_gene: TRBJ1-1; abundance: few; CDR3aa: CASSVGSENTEAFF; CDR3nt: TGTGCCAGCAGCGTAGGTTCCGAGAACACTGAAGCTTTCTTT
v_gene: TRBV7-9; d_gene: TRBD1; j_gene: TRBJ1-1; abundance: few; CDR3aa: CASSFWTGETEAFF; CDR3nt: TGTGCCAGCAGCTTCTGGACAGGGGAGACGGAAGCTTTCTTT
v_gene: TRBV5-1; d_gene: NA; j_gene: TRBJ2-5; abundance: NA; CDR3aa: CASSLLAPYQETQYF; CDR3nt: TGCGCCAGCAGCTTGCTAGCGCCTTACCAAGAGACCCAGTACTTC
v_gene: TRBV6-5; d_gene: TRBD1; j_gene: TRBJ1-2; abundance: NA; CDR3aa: CASKRGQLGYTF; CDR3nt: TGTGCCAGCAAAAGGGGACAGCTTGGCTACACCTTC
v_gene: TRBV6-5; d_gene: NA; j_gene: TRBJ2-7; abundance: NA; CDR3aa: CASSSPPGYEQYF; CDR3nt: TGTGCCAGCAGTTCCCCCCCGGGGTACGAGCAGTACTTC
v_gene: TRBV11-2; d_gene: NA; j_gene: TRBJ2-2; abundance: NA; CDR3aa: CASKRLGGELFF; CDR3nt: TGTGCCAGCAAGAGGTTAGGCGGGGAGCTGTTTTTT
v_gene: TRBV29-1; d_gene: TRBD1; j_gene: TRBJ1-2; abundance: NA; CDR3aa: CSVEDRVPYGYTF; CDR3nt: TGCAGCGTTGAGGACAGGGTGCCCTATGGCTACACCTTC
v_gene: TRBV11-1; d_gene: NA; j_gene: TRBJ2-5; abundance: NA; CDR3aa: CASSFYGTQYF; CDR3nt: TGTGCCAGCAGCTTTTACGGGACCCAGTACTTC
v_gene: TRBV5-6; d_gene: NA; j_gene: TRBJ2-7; abundance: NA; CDR3aa: CASRNTYYEQYF; CDR3nt: TGTGCCAGCAGAAATACGTACTACGAGCAGTACTTC
v_gene: TRBV11-1; d_gene: NA; j_gene: TRBJ2-7; abundance: NA; CDR3aa: CASSLSAGLLYEQYF; CDR3nt: TGTGCCAGCAGCTTAAGCGCAGGACTACTCTACGAGCAGTACTTC
v_gene: TRBV19; d_gene: NA; j_gene: TRBJ1-4; abundance: NA; CDR3aa: CASSIAGQGVIHSTNEKLFF; CDR3nt: TGTGCCAGTAGTATAGCTGGTCAGGGCGTTATTCACTCAACTAATGAAAAACTGTTTTTT
v_gene: TRBV7-8; d_gene: NA; j_gene: TRBJ2-1; abundance: NA; CDR3aa: CASSYGGEQFF; CDR3nt: TGTGCCAGCAGCTATGGGGGTGAGCAGTTCTTC